Listed below are T cell receptor beta chains from one sample, sequenced in a study of blood T cell repertoires in COVID-19. The table came from immunoSEQ multiplex PCR; TCRdb's copy has only in-frame clones and leaves some out. Altogether approximately 66,000 clones are present, roughly 86% being singletons, with the ten largest covering 6.9%. Sequenced material: peripheral blood. The receptors stem from a man aged 50 to 60 with active COVID-19. Each CDR3 is given with its conserved first and last residue. The order of the fields is D gene, clone size, V gene, J gene, CDR3 protein, CDR3 DNA. The D gene is left open where the match is weak. Rows may omit the clone size; those that give it use once, few, many or a size class.

>-|-|TRBV5-1|TRBJ1-4
CASSPGLSNEKLFF
TGCGCCAGCAGCCCGGGATTAAGTAATGAAAAACTGTTTTTT
>-|few|TRBV20-1|TRBJ1-6
CSASDRPGGRSPLHF
TGCAGTGCTAGTGACAGGCCCGGAGGTAGATCACCCCTCCACTTT
>-|-|TRBV13|TRBJ2-1
CASSLGKGLLDGKFF
TGTGCCAGCAGCTTAGGAAAGGGTCTGCTAGACGGGAAGTTCTTC
>TRBD1|-|TRBV7-2|TRBJ1-5
CASSQTTGSNQPQHF
TGTGCCAGCAGCCAAACGACAGGGAGCAATCAGCCCCAGCATTTT
>-|few|TRBV4-2|TRBJ2-3
CASSQDRIGESTDTQYF
TGTGCCAGCAGCCAAGATCGGATAGGGGAAAGCACAGATACGCAGTATTTT
>-|-|TRBV10-3|TRBJ1-1
CAISDTGLLNTEAFF
TGTGCCATCAGTGATACAGGGCTTTTGAACACTGAAGCTTTCTTT
>-|few|TRBV11-3|TRBJ1-1
CASSYGDMNTEAFF
TGTGCCAGCAGCTATGGGGACATGAACACTGAAGCTTTCTTT
>TRBD1|-|TRBV27|TRBJ1-3
CASRAGGLLSGNTIYF
TGTGCCAGCAGGGCAGGGGGCCTACTCTCTGGAAACACCATATATTTT
>-|-|TRBV7-8|TRBJ2-5
CASSFTPGVETQYF
TGTGCCAGCAGCTTCACCCCAGGGGTGGAGACCCAGTACTTC
>TRBD1|-|TRBV11-1|TRBJ1-1
CASSLTGEGVYTEAFF
TGTGCCAGCAGCTTAACAGGGGAAGGTGTCTACACTGAAGCTTTCTTT
>TRBD1|-|TRBV5-6|TRBJ2-1
CASSLGRGLSDEQFF
TGTGCCAGCAGCTTGGGCAGGGGGCTTTCGGATGAGCAGTTCTTC
>TRBD2|-|TRBV6-6|TRBJ2-3
CASSFSSGKVDTQYF
TGTGCCAGCAGTTTCTCGAGCGGGAAGGTAGATACGCAGTATTTT
>-|-|TRBV30|TRBJ1-3
CAWTKLGLPGNTIYF
TGTGCCTGGACTAAGTTGGGACTGCCTGGAAACACCATATATTTT
>-|-|TRBV10-2|TRBJ2-5
CASSELAAQETQYF
TGCGCCAGCAGTGAACTGGCGGCCCAAGAGACCCAGTACTTC
>-|-|TRBV9|TRBJ2-1
CASSVDVGGGYNEQFF
TGTGCCAGCAGCGTAGATGTCGGGGGAGGCTACAATGAGCAGTTCTTC
>-|-|TRBV5-1|TRBJ1-6
CASSLTDSPLHF
TGCGCCAGCAGCTTGACAGATTCACCCCTCCACTTT
>-|-|TRBV6-5|TRBJ2-1
CASSNRGLRASEQFF
TGTGCCAGCAGCAACCGCGGGCTCCGGGCTAGTGAGCAGTTCTTC
>-|-|TRBV19|TRBJ2-7
CASMGLQGGSGYEQYF
TGTGCCAGTATGGGTTTACAGGGCGGGTCAGGGTACGAGCAGTACTTC
>-|once|TRBV19|TRBJ2-7
CASSIQAGDSYEQYF
TGTGCCAGTAGTATCCAGGCAGGGGACTCCTACGAGCAGTACTTC
>-|once|TRBV5-1|TRBJ2-2
CASKDSSGVYTGELFF
TGCGCCAGCAAAGATTCGAGCGGAGTCTACACCGGGGAGCTGTTTTTT
>TRBD2|-|TRBV9|TRBJ2-5
CASSPPSGAETQYF
TGTGCCAGCAGCCCCCCTAGCGGGGCGGAGACCCAGTACTTC
>TRBD2|once|TRBV7-8|TRBJ2-2
CASSKAGTSITGELFF
TGTGCCAGCAGCAAAGCGGGGACTTCGATTACCGGGGAGCTGTTTTTT
>TRBD2|-|TRBV18|TRBJ2-3
CASSPMVNSGRIDSTDTQYF
TGTGCCAGCTCACCAATGGTAAATAGCGGGAGGATCGATAGCACAGATACGCAGTATTTT
>-|-|TRBV10-3|TRBJ1-2
CAAHGGVDYGYTF
TGTGCCGCCCATGGGGGGGTCGACTATGGCTACACCTTC
>TRBD2|-|TRBV9|TRBJ2-3
CASSAGTSEADTQYF
TGTGCCAGCAGCGCAGGGACTAGCGAGGCAGATACGCAGTATTTT
>-|-|TRBV27|TRBJ1-6
CASSFRLGSSYNSPLHF
TGTGCCAGCAGTTTCAGACTCGGTAGCTCCTATAATTCACCCCTCCACTTT
>-|-|TRBV10-2|TRBJ2-4
CASSVAGAENIQYF
TGCGCCAGCAGTGTGGCGGGGGCGGAAAACATTCAGTACTTC
>-|few|TRBV4-1|TRBJ1-2
CASSQEAGKYGYTF
TGCGCCAGCAGCCAAGAGGCAGGGAAATATGGCTACACCTTC
>TRBD2|many|TRBV11-3|TRBJ2-2
CASKNTRTSGSTGELFF
TGTGCCAGCAAAAATACTCGTACTAGCGGGAGTACCGGGGAGCTGTTTTTT
>-|-|TRBV30|TRBJ2-3
CACRSGADTQYF
TGTGCCTGTCGATCAGGGGCTGATACGCAGTATTTT
>-|-|TRBV18|TRBJ1-4
CASSPASNEKLFF
TGTGCCAGCTCACCAGCGAGTAATGAAAAACTGTTTTTT
>-|-|TRBV25-1|TRBJ2-3
CASMREAQYF
TGTGCCAGCATGAGGGAGGCGCAGTATTTT
>-|once|TRBV19|TRBJ1-3
CASSPIASGLSSGNTIYF
TGTGCCAGTAGCCCGATCGCGTCCGGACTAAGCTCTGGAAACACCATATATTTT
>TRBD1|-|TRBV3-1/TRBV3-2|TRBJ1-4
CASSPDRGANEKLFF
TGTGCCAGCAGCCCGGACAGGGGTGCTAATGAAAAACTGTTTTTT
>TRBD1|-|TRBV18|TRBJ2-1
CASSPPGQGNEQFF
TGTGCCAGCTCACCACCGGGACAGGGGAATGAGCAGTTCTTC
>TRBD1|once|TRBV6-5|TRBJ2-7
CASRDYRGFGEQYF
TGTGCCAGCAGAGATTACAGGGGTTTCGGCGAGCAGTACTTC
>-|-|TRBV3-1/TRBV3-2|TRBJ1-2
CASSQDPDYGYTF
TGTGCCAGCAGCCAAGATCCCGACTATGGCTACACCTTC